This entry features one T cell receptor (beta chain) sequence. The CDR3 has 12 amino acids. CDR1 is MNHNS and CDR2 is SASEGT in the germline V gene. Trimming removed 3 bases from V and 7 bases from J, with 7 bases in between. The data derive from a study of blood T cell dynamics during melanoma immunotherapy. Profiled with immunoSEQ multiplex PCR; TCRdb holds only in-frame clones, not every one. Among 9,000 to 10,000 clones, 65% to 90% were seen once, and the ten largest hold roughly a tenth. This sample's time point: pre-treatment baseline. Apart from a couple of fast progressors, RECIST 1.1 response was judged 12 weeks post-infusion.

This clonotype originated in a human donor with melanoma. The chain couples TRBV6-1 to TRBJ2-1; D is uncertain. Sequencing was performed on blood, taken from a patient treated with checkpoint blockade. CDR3 sequence: CASSDPINEQFF. CDR3 bases: TGTGCCAGCAGTGACCCAATAAATGAGCAGTTCTTC.